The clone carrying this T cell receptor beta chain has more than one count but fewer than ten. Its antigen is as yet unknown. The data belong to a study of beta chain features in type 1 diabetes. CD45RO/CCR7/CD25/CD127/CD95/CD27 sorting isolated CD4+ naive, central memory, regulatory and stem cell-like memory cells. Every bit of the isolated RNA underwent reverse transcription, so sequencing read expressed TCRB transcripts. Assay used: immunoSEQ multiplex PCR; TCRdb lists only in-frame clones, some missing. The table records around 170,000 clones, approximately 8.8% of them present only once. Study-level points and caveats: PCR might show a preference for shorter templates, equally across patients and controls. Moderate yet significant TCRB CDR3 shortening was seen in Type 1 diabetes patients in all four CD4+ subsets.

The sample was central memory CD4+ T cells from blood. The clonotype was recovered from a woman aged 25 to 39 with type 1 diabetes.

This CDR3 is CASIYRSGGGTGAWQETQYF. CDR3 sequence (DNA): TGTGCCAGCATCTACCGATCTGGGGGAGGTACAGGGGCTTGGCAAGAGACCCAGTACTTC. The chain recombines TRBV21-1 with TRBJ2-5; the table calls TRBD1, which could not be checked here. TRBV21-1 is a pseudogene. The CDR3 contains 20 residues.